The 24 T cell receptor beta chains presented below share a single source sample, sequenced in a study of cytomegalovirus exposure and HLA in healthy donors. Amplification used 60 Vbeta primers and 13 Jbeta primers. TCRdb's table, derived via immunoSEQ multiplex PCR, lists solely in-frame clones and lacks some. The sample has roughly 190,000 clones; around nine tenths are singletons. The sequencing sample was made of PBMCs. These receptors were obtained from a young woman in good health and CMV-seronegative.

The CDR3 loop reads CAWSRGTVRETQYF. The CDR3, as DNA: TGTGCCTGGAGCCGAGGGACAGTGCGAGAGACCCAGTACTTC. The chain carries TRBV30 and TRBJ2-5; 7 bases line up with TRBD1. This CDR3 region has 14 residues. The J segment lost 4 bases and the V segment lost 3 bases, leaving 8 bases of the junction unmatched. Germline V gene data show CDR1 as GTSNPN and CDR2 as SVGIG (reference sequence). Combining the CDR3 with reference TRBV30 and TRBJ2-5 gives the whole variable domain SQTIHQWPATLVQPVGSPLSLECTVEGTSNPNLYWYRQAAGRGLQLLFYSVGIGQISSEVPQNLSASRPQDRQFILSSKKLLLSDSGFYLCAWSRGTVRETQYFGPGTRLLVL.

The V and J genes are TRBV18 and TRBJ1-1; D gene ambiguous. V was clipped by 2 bases and J by 0 bases, with 10 bases between them. This CDR3 comprises 15 residues. Germline loops: CDR1 KGHSH, CDR2 LQKENI. CDR3 loop: CASSPFEGVNTEAFF. The CDR3 region has the DNA TGTGCCAGCTCACCATTTGAGGGAGTGAACACTGAAGCTTTCTTT.

The rearrangement links TRBV5-1 to TRBJ2-5; D ambiguous. V lost 0 bases, J lost 2 bases, and 8 bases lay in between. Looked up from germline, CDR1 is SGHRS and CDR2 is YFSETQ. This CDR3 has 14 amino acids. The CDR3 DNA sequence: TGCGCCAGCAGCTTGGCCGTTTCGCAAGAGACCCAGTACTTC. It translates to CASSLAVSQETQYF.

This clone has only a few counts. The genes are TRBV5-1 and TRBJ2-7; D uncertain. V lost 4 bases and J lost 0, with 11 bases in between. The germline gives CDR1 SGHRS, CDR2 YFSETQ. The CDR3 is made up of 14 amino acids. The CDR3 is CASSESDSSYEQYF. CDR3 in DNA: TGCGCCAGCAGCGAGTCCGATTCCTCCTACGAGCAGTACTTC.

The rearrangement links TRBV6-5 to TRBJ2-3; 10 bases fit TRBD2. Germline CDR1 and CDR2: MNHEY and SVGAGI. The CDR3 sequence is 13 residues long. Trimming took 5 bases from V and 10 from J; bases not matched to a gene: 6. This CDR3 is CASSPRTSGAQYF. CDR3 coding DNA: TGTGCCAGCAGTCCCCGGACTAGCGGAGCGCAGTATTTT.

This chain uses TRBV5-8 with TRBJ2-7, with TRBD1 matching 7 bases. This CDR3 has 13 residues. Germline V gene sequence: CDR1 SGHTS, CDR2 YDEGEE. V lost 4 bases and J lost 2; bases outside the gene matches: 3. The CDR3 here is CASSHDRAYEQYF. DNA for the CDR3: TGTGCCAGCAGCCATGACAGGGCCTACGAGCAGTACTTC.

This sequence joins TRBV2 and TRBJ1-3, with 7 bases identical to TRBD1. The CDR3 is 15 amino acids. The trim removed 6 bases at V and 0 bases at J, leaving 5 bases unmatched. Germline values: CDR1 SNHLY, CDR2 FYNNEI. Here the CDR3 reads CASSSDRFSGNTIYF. DNA for the CDR3: TGTGCCAGCAGCTCGGACAGGTTCTCTGGAAACACCATATATTTT.

The chain links TRBV29-1 to TRBJ2-2; 12 bases line up with TRBD2. The germline V gene has CDR1 SQVTM and CDR2 ANQGSEA. The J segment lost 8 bases and the V segment lost 4 bases, leaving 5 bases of the junction unmatched. CDR3 length equals 14 residues. CDR3: CSVATSGRTGELFF. The CDR3 DNA sequence: TGCAGCGTTGCGACTAGCGGGAGAACTGGGGAGCTGTTTTTT.

J is TRBJ1-1 and V is TRBV2, with TRBD1 identical over 12 bases. Germline CDR1 SNHLY, CDR2 FYNNEI. J lost 7 bases, V lost 3 bases, and 12 bases had no gene match. The CDR3 is 17 residues long. CDR3 region: CASSDGGQGAIEGEAFF. The CDR3 coding sequence is TGTGCCAGCAGTGACGGGGGACAGGGGGCGATTGAAGGTGAAGCTTTCTTT. Full variable domain (remainder filled in from reference TRBV2 and TRBJ1-1): EPEVTQTPSHQVTQMGQEVILRCVPISNHLYFYWYRQILGQKVEFLVSFYNNEISEKSEIFDDQFSVERPDGSNFTLKIRSTKLEDSAMYFCASSDGGQGAIEGEAFFGQGTRLTVV.

This sequence joins TRBV6-5 and TRBJ2-7; D is uncertain. Germline V gene sequence: CDR1 MNHEY, CDR2 SVGAGI. V was shortened by 0 bases and J by 4 bases, with 13 bases between the two germline ends. The CDR3 loop spans 15 amino acids. The CDR3 DNA reads TGTGCCAGCAGTTACTCATTCTTGACTGATTACGAGCAGTACTTC. Protein: CASSYSFLTDYEQYF.

This clone was counted between two and nine times. V and J are TRBV5-1 and TRBJ1-4, with D uncertain. CDR3 length: 14 residues. CDR1 and CDR2 (germline): SGHRS, YFSETQ. Trimming removed 4 bases from V and 11 bases from J, with 18 bases in between. DNA for the CDR3: TGCGCCAGCAGCCCGGCCTCTAACAGCGGGAAACTGTTTTTT. Translation: CASSPASNSGKLFF.

The J gene is TRBJ1-4, the V gene TRBV30; weak D call: TRBD1 (5 bases). Germline CDR1 GTSNPN, CDR2 SVGIG (reference sequence). This CDR3 contains 13 residues. The CDR3 DNA reads as TGTGCTTACGCGACAGCCCCAAATGAAAAACTGTTTTTT. Protein product: CAYATAPNEKLFF. Filled out from reference TRBV30 and TRBJ1-4, the complete variable domain reads SQTIHQWPATLVQPVGSPLSLECTVEGTSNPNLYWYRQAAGRGLQLLFYSVGIGQISSEVPQNLSASRPQDRQFILSSKKLLLSDSGFYLCAYATAPNEKLFFGSGTQLSVL.

This clone was counted only a few times. V usage is TRBV7-9 and J usage is TRBJ2-7; 7 nucleotides line up with TRBD2. The V segment lost 1 base and the J segment 4 bases; nucleotides outside the gene matches: 7. Germline CDR1 reads SEHNR; CDR2 reads FQNEAQ (reference sequence). The CDR3 is made up of 15 amino acids. Here the CDR3 reads CASSLEGGPFYEQYF. The CDR3 DNA sequence: TGTGCCAGCAGCTTAGAGGGAGGGCCCTTTTACGAGCAGTACTTC.

The CDR3 DNA reads TGCGCCAGCAGCTTGGTACTAGCGGGAACCACAGATACGCAGTATTTT. Its protein is CASSLVLAGTTDTQYF. The chain couples TRBV5-1 to TRBJ2-3, with 10 positions matching TRBD2. With V trimmed by 0 bases and J by 2 bases, 3 bases remained unmatched. The germline gives CDR1 SGHRS, CDR2 YFSETQ. The CDR3 extends over 16 amino acids.

J is TRBJ2-7 and V is TRBV11-3; 7 bases match TRBD1. CDR3 size: 16 residues. Germline CDR1 and CDR2: SGHNT and YENEEA. V shed 5 bases, J shed 2 bases, and the junction held 12 bases outside the gene matches. The CDR3 spells CASSELQGSYPYEQYF. The CDR3 nucleotides read TGTGCCAGCAGCGAATTACAGGGGTCGTATCCCTACGAGCAGTACTTC.

The table lists this clone with a few counts. The DNA of the CDR3 is TGTGCCAGCAGCTTGGGAGGACTAGCGATCTACGAGCAGTACTTC. This codes for CASSLGGLAIYEQYF. The chain links TRBV7-9 to TRBJ2-7, with TRBD2 matching over 9 bases. V shed 3 bases and J 3 bases; nucleotides not matched to a gene: 6. This CDR3 is 15 amino acids long. CDR1 is SEHNR and CDR2 is FQNEAQ in the germline V gene (reference sequence).

This chain's CDR3 is CASSTTGNEQFF. The CDR3 DNA is TGTGCCAGCAGCACAACAGGGAATGAGCAGTTCTTC. The chain joins TRBV7-3 to TRBJ2-1; tentative D call: TRBD1 (6 bases). From germline, CDR1 is SGHTA and CDR2 FQGTGA. V lost 5 bases and J 7 bases, leaving 9 bases between the germline ends. The CDR3 runs 12 residues.

The V gene is TRBV11-2, the J gene TRBJ2-7, with 10 nucleotides matching TRBD1. This CDR3 region has 15 residues. Trimming removed 5 bases from V and 3 bases from J; junction bases left unmatched: 7. CDR1 is SGHAT and CDR2 is FQNNGV in the germline V gene. CDR3 nucleotide sequence: TGTGCCAGCAGCCAATTCGGGACAGGGGACTACGAGCAGTACTTC. Residues: CASSQFGTGDYEQYF.

CDR3 protein: CASVQGEWNTEAFF. The DNA for the CDR3 is TGTGCCAGTGTACAGGGGGAGTGGAACACTGAAGCTTTCTTT. The chain is built from TRBV19 and TRBJ1-1; 8 nucleotides agree with TRBD1. Trimming took 8 bases from V and 1 from J; bases not matched to a gene: 6. In germline, CDR1 is LNHDA, CDR2 SQIVND (reference sequence). This CDR3 spans 14 amino acids.

V and J are TRBV30 and TRBJ1-4, with D maybe TRBD1 (6 bases). V was trimmed by 3 bases and J by 8 bases, leaving 13 bases between them. The CDR3 is made up of 13 amino acids. Germline loops: CDR1 GTSNPN, CDR2 SVGIG (reference sequence). As DNA, the CDR3 is TGTGCCTGGAGCGACAGGATCGGGGAAAAACTGTTTTTT. The encoded protein is CAWSDRIGEKLFF.

The genes are TRBV5-4 and TRBJ2-2, with TRBD2 matching 11 bases. Germline loops: CDR1 SGHNT, CDR2 YYREEE (reference sequence). The junction had 12 bases not matched to a gene; V was cut back by 4 bases and J by 4 bases. There are 18 residues in the CDR3. Here the CDR3 DNA reads TGTGCCAGCAGCGCCGGACAGTTAGCGGGAGGGGGCACCGGGGAGCTGTTTTTT. Protein product: CASSAGQLAGGGTGELFF.

The rearrangement links TRBV6-5 to TRBJ1-2; D is perhaps TRBD1 (5 bases). The V end lost 8 bases, the J end lost 6 bases, and 19 bases lay between the germline ends. The V gene's germline CDR1 is MNHEY and CDR2 SVGAGI. CDR3 length: 14 amino acids. CDR3 DNA: TGTGCCAGCCGGAGGGGAGATCTCCATCATGGCTACACCTTC. This gives the protein CASRRGDLHHGYTF.

The rearrangement uses TRBV5-4 and TRBJ1-2; 7 nucleotides agree with TRBD1. With V trimmed by 4 bases and J by 5 bases, 8 bases remained unmatched. Germline V CDR1 and CDR2: SGHNT, YYREEE (reference sequence). The CDR3 runs 14 residues. CDR3 in amino acids: CASSQTGTVYGYTF. CDR3 nucleotides: TGTGCCAGCAGCCAAACCGGGACAGTTTATGGCTACACCTTC. Full variable domain (remainder filled in from reference TRBV5-4 and TRBJ1-2): ETGVTQSPTHLIKTRGQQVTLRCSSQSGHNTVSWYQQALGQGPQFIFQYYREEENGRGNFPPRFSGLQFPNYSSELNVNALELDDSALYLCASSQTGTVYGYTFGSGTRLTVV.

This chain connects TRBV19 to TRBJ2-7; a weak D match, TRBD2 (5 bases). This CDR3 region has 15 residues. V lost 0 bases, J lost 2 bases, and 11 bases lay in between. Germline values: CDR1 LNHDA, CDR2 SQIVND (reference sequence). This CDR3 is CASSIDHGKPYEQYF. The CDR3 DNA reads TGTGCCAGTAGTATAGATCACGGGAAACCCTACGAGCAGTACTTC.